A single sample is the source of the 13 T cell receptor beta chains below, sequenced in a study of shared clonotypes between healthy human individuals. Clones were sequenced by immunoSEQ multiplex PCR, and TCRdb holds only the in-frame ones, with some missing. This table has under 2.5 million clones, 80% to 95% appearing once. Input material: naive CD4+ T cells from PBMCs. Subset of the sample: CD45RA+ positively selected. Source of these receptors: a man aged 18-30 years in good health. Some clones in this sample may be carry-over from other donors' samples.

The chain is built from TRBV7-3 and TRBJ2-1, with TRBD2 as a possible D gene (6 bases). The CDR3 loop spans 12 amino acids. The V gene's germline CDR1 is SGHTA and CDR2 FQGTGA. V was cut by 5 bases and J by 10 bases, with 12 bases left in between. The chain's CDR3 is CASSPSGEEQFF. The CDR3 region has the DNA TGTGCCAGCAGCCCGTCGGGGGAGGAGCAGTTCTTC.

The chain carries TRBV6-1 and TRBJ2-7; 7 bases agree with TRBD2. The CDR3 totals 15 residues. Germline-derived CDR1 and CDR2 are MNHNS and SASEGT. Germline trimming cut 1 base from V and 6 bases from J; bases unmatched to any gene: 9. The CDR3 protein is CASSEGVSGPFEQYF. The CDR3, as DNA: TGTGCCAGCAGTGAAGGAGTTAGCGGGCCCTTCGAGCAGTACTTC.

The sample holds a few counts of this clone. The chain combines TRBV29-1 with TRBJ1-1; D is unresolved. Trimming pared 6 bases from V and 1 base from J, leaving 15 bases between. The germline V gene encodes CDR1 SQVTM and CDR2 ANQGSEA. The CDR3 runs to 14 residues. The CDR3 spells CSVGPLTENTEAFF. CDR3 sequence (DNA): TGCAGCGTCGGACCACTCACAGAGAACACTGAAGCTTTCTTT.

The chain couples TRBV4-2 to TRBJ1-1; D may be TRBD1 (5 bases). Trimming pared 2 bases from V and 4 bases from J, leaving 11 bases between. The CDR3 extends over 14 amino acids. Germline V gene sequence: CDR1 LGHNA, CDR2 YNFKEQ. CDR3 region: CASSQYWGSTEAFF. CDR3 nucleotide sequence: TGTGCCAGCAGCCAATACTGGGGCAGCACTGAAGCTTTCTTT.

As for this clone: Other DNA sequences in the sample encode the same CDR3. V is TRBV11-2 and J is TRBJ2-7; D is undetermined. V lost 2 bases to trimming and J lost 2 bases, with 10 bases between them. Germline V CDR1 and CDR2: SGHAT, FQNNGV. This CDR3 has 14 residues. The CDR3, as DNA: TGTGCCAGCAGCTTATTGGGCCAAGCCTACGAGCAGTACTTC. Its protein product is CASSLLGQAYEQYF.

This chain uses TRBV5-1 with TRBJ2-1; 12 positions match TRBD2. The CDR3 spans 17 residues. CDR1 SGHRS and CDR2 YFSETQ come from the germline V gene. The V segment lost 4 bases and the J segment 2 bases; nucleotides outside the gene matches: 7. In DNA form, the CDR3 reads TGCGCCAGCAGCCGGTCCGGGACTAGCGGGCCCTACAATGAGCAGTTCTTC. This translates into CASSRSGTSGPYNEQFF.

The J gene is TRBJ2-7, the V gene TRBV28; 8 bases align to TRBD2. Germline V CDR1 and CDR2: MDHEN, SYDVKM. This CDR3 is 15 amino acids long. J gave up 3 bases and V 3 bases, and 7 bases lay outside the gene matches. CDR3 residues: CASSLTAGGFYEQYF. Here the CDR3 DNA reads TGTGCCAGCAGTTTGACGGCGGGAGGCTTCTACGAGCAGTACTTC.

This rearrangement joins TRBV5-1 to TRBJ1-3; no definite D call. Trimming removed 0 bases from V and 0 bases from J, with 7 bases in between. The CDR3 length is 15 residues. CDR1 is SGHRS and CDR2 is YFSETQ in the germline V gene. CDR3 DNA sequence: TGCGCCAGCAGCTTGGAACCAATCTCTGGAAACACCATATATTTT. Amino acid sequence: CASSLEPISGNTIYF.

This chain joins TRBV10-1 and TRBJ1-3; weak D call: TRBD1 (5 bases). Per germline, CDR1 WNHNN and CDR2 SYGVQD (reference sequence). The CDR3 extends over 16 amino acids. V lost 8 bases and J 4 bases, leaving 21 bases between the germline ends. CDR3 DNA: TGCGCCAGCGGACGAGGGGAATGGGTGCGCGGAAACACCATATATTTT. This encodes CASGRGEWVRGNTIYF.

The J gene is TRBJ2-7, the V gene TRBV28; weak D call: TRBD2 (6 bases). Germline-derived CDR1 and CDR2 are MDHEN and SYDVKM. V was pared by 6 bases and J by 2 bases, with 20 bases between. The CDR3 length is 16 residues. The CDR3 spells CASSTRRRGRPYEQYF. DNA of the CDR3: TGTGCCAGCAGCACCCGACGGCGGGGACGGCCCTACGAGCAGTACTTC.

V usage is TRBV9 and J usage is TRBJ2-1; 11 positions agree with TRBD2. J gave up 9 bases and V 0 bases, and 8 bases lay outside the gene matches. Germline loops: CDR1 SGDLS, CDR2 YYNGEE. The CDR3 extends over 16 amino acids. Here the CDR3 reads CASSVELAGARGEQFF. In nucleotides, the CDR3 is TGTGCCAGCAGCGTAGAACTAGCGGGAGCACGGGGTGAGCAGTTCTTC.

The chain uses TRBV2 and TRBJ1-1; tentatively, D is TRBD1 (6 bases). The CDR3 covers 16 residues. Germline lookup yields CDR1 SNHLY and CDR2 FYNNEI. The V gene lost 6 bases and the J gene lost 4 bases, with 21 bases spanning the gap. The CDR3, as DNA: TGTGCCAGCAGCCCCGGGACAACATTAGGGCCCACTGAAGCTTTCTTT. Translating it yields CASSPGTTLGPTEAFF.

The chain combines TRBV11-2 with TRBJ1-2; D might be TRBD1 (6 bases). Trimming stripped 5 bases from V and 5 bases from J, with 18 bases between. There are 15 residues in the CDR3. Germline CDR1 is SGHAT and CDR2 is FQNNGV. In nucleotides, the CDR3 is TGTGCCAGCAGCCCAGCTGGGGGCGCGGGGTATGGCTACACCTTC. It encodes CASSPAGGAGYGYTF.